A single sample is the source of the 13 T cell receptor beta chains below, sequenced in a study of PD-L1 blockade in urothelial cancer. Repertoires were generated with immunoSEQ multiplex PCR, while TCRdb's copy carries only in-frame clones and drops some. The sample consists of about 2,500 clones, around 31% of them appearing once. Material: tumor tissue, obtained before atezolizumab (anti-PD-L1) treatment. These receptors were obtained from a man between 65 and 85 years old with urothelial cancer.

The V and J genes are TRBV19 and TRBJ1-2; the D gene is possibly TRBD1 (5 bases). Germline CDR1 and CDR2: LNHDA and SQIVND (reference sequence). V lost 3 bases to trimming and J lost 3 bases, with 14 bases between them. The CDR3 sequence is 15 residues long. CDR3 sequence: CASSIRRGSDYGYTF. The CDR3 bases are TGTGCCAGTAGTATCCGTAGGGGAAGCGACTATGGCTACACCTTC.

Only a few counts were recorded for this clone. The chain combines TRBV6-8 with TRBJ2-7; TRBD1 or TRBD2 may be the D gene (5 bases each). The germline V and J ends were trimmed by 10 bases and 2 bases, with 15 bases remaining between them. The length of the CDR3 is 13 residues. Germline V lookup: CDR1 MNHGY, CDR2 SAAAGT. CDR3: CATLRGAAYEQYF. The CDR3 DNA sequence: TGTGCCACCCTTAGAGGGGCAGCCTACGAGCAGTACTTC.

This clone was detected a few times. This sequence joins TRBV14 and TRBJ2-7; the D gene is possibly TRBD1 (6 bases). V was clipped by 4 bases and J by 4 bases, with 14 bases between them. This CDR3 region has 14 residues. Looked up from germline, CDR1 is SGHDN and CDR2 is FVKESK. The CDR3 protein is CASSPLRTAYEQYF. In DNA, the CDR3 is TGTGCCAGCAGCCCCCTGAGGACAGCTTACGAGCAGTACTTC.

This chain uses TRBV19 with TRBJ2-5; D possibly corresponds to TRBD1 (6 bases). The V end was cut by 9 bases, the J end by 4 bases, with 18 bases between. The CDR3 has 14 residues. CDR1 is LNHDA, CDR2 SQIVND, per germline (reference sequence). The CDR3 DNA reads TGTGCCAGCTCCAAACAGGGAAGGGGAGAGACCCAGTACTTC. Amino acid sequence: CASSKQGRGETQYF.

J is TRBJ2-2 and V is TRBV30, with unresolved D. The CDR3 has 12 amino acids. Trimming removed 2 bases from V and 5 bases from J, with 6 bases in between. Germline V gene data show CDR1 as GTSNPN and CDR2 as SVGIG (reference sequence). This CDR3 reads CAWSWRTGELFF. The CDR3 region has the DNA TGTGCCTGGAGTTGGAGAACCGGGGAGCTGTTTTTT.

The rearrangement uses TRBV12-5 and TRBJ1-6; D perhaps matches TRBD1 (5 bases). This CDR3 has 18 residues. The germline gives CDR1 LGHNT, CDR2 FRNRAP. Trimming took off 9 bases at V and 6 bases at J, with 27 bases between the two ends. The CDR3 nucleotides are TGTGCTAGAAACCCCTTGCCCTTTTACGCGGGACCTAATTCACCCCTCCACTTT. Translated, it gives CARNPLPFYAGPNSPLHF.

This clone came up once. The rearrangement links TRBV5-1 to TRBJ1-3; TRBD1 aligns across 9 bases. The CDR3 covers 16 residues. V trimming: 3 bases; J trimming: 0 bases; junction bases outside the gene matches: 4. The germline gives CDR1 SGHRS, CDR2 YFSETQ. The CDR3 is CASSWGQGHSGNTIYF. CDR3 in DNA: TGCGCCAGCAGCTGGGGACAGGGTCACTCTGGAAACACCATATATTTT.

The CDR3 loop is CASSRQGTNTGELFF. CDR3 DNA sequence: TGCGCCAGCAGTCGACAGGGTACAAACACCGGGGAGCTGTTTTTT. The chain employs TRBV10-1 and TRBJ2-2; TRBD1 aligns across 7 bases. Trimming cost V 5 bases and J 2 bases; bases outside gene matches: 5. The CDR3 has 15 amino acids. Germline V CDR1 and CDR2: WNHNN, SYGVQD (reference sequence).

On this clone: An end of the junction differs from the germline gene, which may be a read error. This chain links TRBV29-1 with TRBJ1-1; 8 nucleotides agree with TRBD1. Germline V gene lookup returns CDR1 SQVTM and CDR2 ANQGSEA. The CDR3 contains 13 residues. CDR3 sequence: CSVMGQVNTETFF. The DNA for the CDR3 is TGCAGCGTGATGGGACAGGTGAACACTGAAACTTTCTTT.

The chain carries TRBV19 and TRBJ1-5; a possible D gene is TRBD1 (5 bases). The CDR3 totals 18 residues. Per the germline V gene, CDR1 is LNHDA and CDR2 is SQIVND (reference sequence). V was trimmed by 7 bases and J by 4 bases, leaving 26 bases between them. CDR3 nucleotide sequence: TGTGCCAGTACTCCGACCGGGACGGCATCAGGATGGAATCAGCCCCAGCATTTT. It translates to CASTPTGTASGWNQPQHF.

The rearrangement links TRBV2 to TRBJ2-7; TRBD1 is a possible D gene (6 bases). Germline CDR1 is SNHLY and CDR2 is FYNNEI. The CDR3 has 14 amino acids. The V end lost 6 bases, the J end lost 5 bases, and 17 bases lay between the germline ends. The CDR3 here is CASSAQGIWNEQYF. The CDR3 DNA follows: TGTGCCAGCAGCGCACAGGGTATATGGAACGAGCAGTACTTC.

This sequence joins TRBV18 and TRBJ1-1; D unresolved. V shed 2 bases and J shed 7 bases, with 8 bases lying between them. The CDR3 extends over 12 amino acids. CDR1 is KGHSH, CDR2 LQKENI, per germline. CDR3 loop: CASSPNRGEAFF. For the CDR3, the DNA is TGTGCCAGCTCACCAAACCGGGGTGAAGCTTTCTTT. The full variable domain, rest sourced from reference TRBV18 and TRBJ1-1, is NAGVMQNPRHLVRRRGQEARLRCSPMKGHSHVYWYRQLPEEGLKFMVYLQKENIIDESGMPKERFSAEFPKEGPSILRIQQVVRGDSAAYFCASSPNRGEAFFGQGTRLTVV.

The sample holds a few counts of this clone. The V and J genes are TRBV18 and TRBJ1-6, with 8 bases identical to TRBD1. V was pared by 4 bases and J by 2 bases, with 10 bases of the junction left unmatched. The CDR3 totals 18 residues. Germline V gives CDR1 KGHSH, CDR2 LQKENI. The CDR3 protein is CASSRLPGQEAYNSPLHF. Here the CDR3 DNA reads TGTGCCAGCTCACGACTACCGGGACAGGAGGCCTATAATTCACCCCTCCACTTT.